The 16 T cell receptor beta chains listed next were all sequenced from one sample in a study of blood T cell repertoires in COVID-19. Some clones are missing from TCRdb's copy, which holds only in-frame ones; the method was immunoSEQ multiplex PCR. The table has 170,000 or so clones, roughly 89% seen once. Sequenced: peripheral blood. The receptors derive from a woman younger than 30 who had recovered from COVID-19.

The gene calls are TRBV5-8 and TRBJ2-1; 7 bases are shared with TRBD1. The length of the CDR3 is 15 residues. The V and J ends lost 1 base and 10 bases, in that order; junction bases with no gene match: 11. CDR1 and CDR2 from the germline V gene are SGHTS and YDEGEE. The CDR3 bases are TGTGCCAGCAGCTTGAGGGGAAACAGGGGTGGGGAGCAGTTCTTC. Encoded protein: CASSLRGNRGGEQFF.

This sequence joins TRBV5-4 and TRBJ2-5; D is possibly TRBD2 (7 bases). The CDR3 covers 16 residues. The V and J ends lost 0 bases and 1 base respectively, with 13 bases between them. Germline CDR1 is SGHNT and CDR2 is YYREEE (reference sequence). Written as DNA, the CDR3 is TGTGCCAGCAGCTTGGCCTTGCGGGGGCCCCAAGAGACCCAGTACTTC. Amino acids: CASSLALRGPQETQYF.

The sample holds a few counts of this clone. Other nucleotide sequences from this sample produce the same CDR3. V and J are TRBV30 and TRBJ2-1; 7 bases match TRBD2. Germline CDR1 is GTSNPN and CDR2 is SVGIG (reference sequence). The ends lost 4 bases at V and 3 bases at J; junction bases unmatched: 0. The CDR3 has 12 amino acids. The CDR3 nucleotides are TGTGCCTGGACTAGCGGCTACAATGAGCAGTTCTTC. Amino acid sequence: CAWTSGYNEQFF. The complete variable domain, with remaining parts taken from reference TRBV30 and TRBJ2-1, reads SQTIHQWPATLVQPVGSPLSLECTVEGTSNPNLYWYRQAAGRGLQLLFYSVGIGQISSEVPQNLSASRPQDRQFILSSKKLLLSDSGFYLCAWTSGYNEQFFGPGTRLTVL.

J is TRBJ2-1 and V is TRBV20-1; D is possibly TRBD1 (6 bases). Germline loops: CDR1 DFQATT, CDR2 SNEGSKA (reference sequence). The CDR3 runs to 14 residues. Trimming left V 3 bases short and J 4 bases short, with 13 bases between. The DNA of the CDR3 is TGCAGTGCTAGTAACCAGGGGTCATACAATGAGCAGTTCTTC. It encodes CSASNQGSYNEQFF.

CDR3 in DNA: TGTGCCAGTAGTATGACAGGGGCTCAGCCCCAGCATTTT. This codes for CASSMTGAQPQHF. The chain joins TRBV19 to TRBJ1-5; 8 bases are a match to TRBD1. The CDR3 loop spans 13 amino acids. Looked up from germline, CDR1 is LNHDA and CDR2 is SQIVND (reference sequence). V lost 3 bases to trimming and J lost 6 bases; unmatched junction nucleotides: 1.

The rearrangement uses TRBV7-2 and TRBJ2-3, with D possibly matching TRBD2 (6 bases). The germline V gene encodes CDR1 SGHTA and CDR2 FQGNSA. V gave up 1 base and J gave up 5 bases, with 10 bases separating them. The CDR3 spans 14 residues. DNA of the CDR3: TGTGCCAGCAGCTTAGTAGCGGTCCGAGATACGCAGTATTTT. As protein: CASSLVAVRDTQYF.

The chain employs TRBV6-5 and TRBJ2-4; D unclear. Germline V lookup: CDR1 MNHEY, CDR2 SVGAGI. The CDR3 contains 15 residues. Trimming removed 2 bases from V and 0 bases from J, with 8 bases in between. CDR3 amino acids: CASSYDTQAKNIQYF. CDR3 DNA sequence: TGTGCCAGCAGTTACGACACCCAAGCCAAAAACATTCAGTACTTC.

This sequence joins TRBV7-6 and TRBJ1-6, with 7 bases matching TRBD1. This CDR3 has 15 residues. V lost 5 bases, J lost 2 bases, and 3 bases stayed unmatched. Germline V gene sequence: CDR1 SGHVS, CDR2 FNYEAQ. This CDR3 is CASSPDRAYNSPLHF. The CDR3, as DNA: TGTGCCAGCAGCCCCGACAGGGCCTATAATTCACCCCTCCACTTT. The whole variable domain, remainder taken from reference TRBV7-6 and TRBJ1-6, is GAGVSQSPRYKVTKRGQDVALRCDPISGHVSLYWYRQALGQGPEFLTYFNYEAQQDKSGLPNDRFSAERPEGSISTLTIQRTEQRDSAMYRCASSPDRAYNSPLHFGNGTRLTVT.

In its sample, this clone was seen once. The chain uses TRBV10-3 and TRBJ2-1; 9 bases match TRBD2. The CDR3 spans 15 residues. Looked up from germline, CDR1 is ENHRY and CDR2 is SYGVKD. The V and J ends lost 6 bases and 9 bases, in that order; junction bases with no gene match: 12. The CDR3 loop reads CAIRGAGTSLIEQFF. As DNA, the CDR3 is TGTGCCATCAGGGGAGCCGGGACTAGCCTCATTGAGCAGTTCTTC.

V gene TRBV9 combines with J gene TRBJ2-3; no clear D gene. The CDR3 is 12 residues long. The germline V and J ends were trimmed by 0 bases and 5 bases, with 4 bases remaining between them. Germline V gives CDR1 SGDLS, CDR2 YYNGEE. The CDR3 spells CASSVERDTQYF. CDR3 nucleotides: TGTGCCAGCAGCGTAGAGCGAGATACGCAGTATTTT.

V and J are TRBV2 and TRBJ1-2; no reliable D call. CDR1 is SNHLY, CDR2 FYNNEI, per germline. The length of the CDR3 is 16 residues. V was clipped by 2 bases and J by 4 bases, with 17 bases between them. The CDR3: CASSEFGPFPSYGYTF. CDR3 DNA: TGTGCCAGCAGTGAATTTGGGCCATTTCCTTCCTATGGCTACACCTTC. Complete variable domain (other parts from reference TRBV2 and TRBJ1-2): EPEVTQTPSHQVTQMGQEVILRCVPISNHLYFYWYRQILGQKVEFLVSFYNNEISEKSEIFDDQFSVERPDGSNFTLKIRSTKLEDSAMYFCASSEFGPFPSYGYTFGSGTRLTVV.

The chain combines TRBV2 with TRBJ1-3, with 8 nucleotides matching TRBD1. Trimming took 6 bases from V and 2 from J; bases not matched to a gene: 6. From germline, CDR1 is SNHLY and CDR2 FYNNEI. The CDR3 runs to 15 residues. The CDR3 loop reads CASRLGQGPGNTIYF. CDR3 in DNA: TGTGCCAGCAGGTTAGGACAGGGCCCTGGAAACACCATATATTTT.

The chain employs TRBV9 and TRBJ1-1, with D maybe TRBD1 (6 bases). The CDR3 runs 15 residues. The V gene's germline CDR1 is SGDLS and CDR2 YYNGEE. Trimming left V 4 bases short and J 6 bases short, with 19 bases between. CDR3 loop: CASSSLDPGGPEAFF. The DNA of the CDR3 is TGTGCCAGCAGCTCCTTAGATCCGGGGGGGCCTGAAGCTTTCTTT.

This chain connects TRBV5-1 to TRBJ2-3; a weak D match, TRBD2 (6 bases). V was cut by 7 bases and J by 3 bases, with 6 bases left in between. Germline CDR1 reads SGHRS; CDR2 reads YFSETQ. This CDR3 contains 11 residues. In DNA form, the CDR3 reads TGCGCCAGCGCGGGGACAGATACGCAGTATTTT. It specifies CASAGTDTQYF.

The V and J genes are TRBV5-4 and TRBJ1-4; no firm D call. Trimming left V 0 bases short and J 0 bases short, with 9 bases between. CDR1 is SGHNT and CDR2 is YYREEE in the germline V gene (reference sequence). CDR3 length: 16 residues. Here the CDR3 reads CASSLVGSATNEKLFF. The CDR3 DNA follows: TGTGCCAGCAGCTTGGTCGGGTCCGCAACTAATGAAAAACTGTTTTTT.

The CDR3 sequence is CASSPTLMNTEAFF. DNA of the CDR3: TGTGCCAGCAGCCCCACTTTAATGAACACTGAAGCTTTCTTT. This chain uses TRBV7-7 with TRBJ1-1; unclear D gene. The CDR3 sequence is 14 residues long. CDR1 is SSHAT and CDR2 is FNYEAQ in the germline V gene (reference sequence). Trimming removed 5 bases from V and 0 bases from J, with 10 bases in between. Complete variable domain (other parts from reference TRBV7-7 and TRBJ1-1): GAGVSQSPRYKVTKRGQDVTLRCDPISSHATLYWYQQALGQGPEFLTYFNYEAQPDKSGLPSDRFSAERPEGSISTLTIQRTEQRDSAMYRCASSPTLMNTEAFFGQGTRLTVV.